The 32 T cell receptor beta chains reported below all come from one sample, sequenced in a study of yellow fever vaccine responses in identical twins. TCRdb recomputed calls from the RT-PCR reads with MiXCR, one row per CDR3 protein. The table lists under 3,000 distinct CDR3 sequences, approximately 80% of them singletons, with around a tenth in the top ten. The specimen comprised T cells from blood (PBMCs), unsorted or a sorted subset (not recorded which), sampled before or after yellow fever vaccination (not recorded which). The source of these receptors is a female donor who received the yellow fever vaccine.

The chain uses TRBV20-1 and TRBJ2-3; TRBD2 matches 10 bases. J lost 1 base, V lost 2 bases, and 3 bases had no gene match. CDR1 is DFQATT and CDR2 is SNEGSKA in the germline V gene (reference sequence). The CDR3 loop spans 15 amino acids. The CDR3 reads CSARPLAGRTDTQYF. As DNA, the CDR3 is TGCAGTGCTAGACCACTAGCGGGACGCACAGATACGCAGTATTTT.

In nucleotides, the CDR3 is TGTGCCACCAGCAGAGTCCCTAGCTTCCATACGCAGTATTTT. It translates to CATSRVPSFHTQYF. The genes are TRBV15 and TRBJ2-3; TRBD2 is a possible D gene (5 bases). Trimming cost V 1 base and J 7 bases, with 12 bases left between them. CDR1 is LNHNV and CDR2 is YYDKDF in the germline V gene (reference sequence). The CDR3 is 14 amino acids.

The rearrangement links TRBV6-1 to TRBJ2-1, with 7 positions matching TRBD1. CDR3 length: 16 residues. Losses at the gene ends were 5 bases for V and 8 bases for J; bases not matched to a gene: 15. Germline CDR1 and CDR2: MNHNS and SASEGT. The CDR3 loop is CASSLGQARIMDEQFF. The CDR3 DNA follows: TGTGCCAGCAGTCTTGGACAGGCGAGGATAATGGATGAGCAGTTCTTC.

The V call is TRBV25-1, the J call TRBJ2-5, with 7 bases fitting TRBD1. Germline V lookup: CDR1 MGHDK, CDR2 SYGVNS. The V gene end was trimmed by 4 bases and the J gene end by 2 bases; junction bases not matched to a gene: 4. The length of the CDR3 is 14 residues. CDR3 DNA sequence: TGTGCCAGCAGTGGAGACAGGGCGCAAGAGACCCAGTACTTC. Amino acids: CASSGDRAQETQYF.

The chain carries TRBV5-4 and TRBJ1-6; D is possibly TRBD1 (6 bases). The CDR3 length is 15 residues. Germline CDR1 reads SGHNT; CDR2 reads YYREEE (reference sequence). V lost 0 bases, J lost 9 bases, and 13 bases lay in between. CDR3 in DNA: TGTGCCAGCAGCTTGGTGGACAGACTCAGTTCACCCCTCCACTTT. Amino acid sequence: CASSLVDRLSSPLHF.

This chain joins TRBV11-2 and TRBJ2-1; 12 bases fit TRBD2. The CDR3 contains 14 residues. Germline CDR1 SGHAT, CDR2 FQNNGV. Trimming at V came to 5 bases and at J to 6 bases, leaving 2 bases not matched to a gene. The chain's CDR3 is CASSRTSGINEQFF. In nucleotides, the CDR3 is TGTGCCAGCAGCCGGACTAGCGGGATCAATGAGCAGTTCTTC.

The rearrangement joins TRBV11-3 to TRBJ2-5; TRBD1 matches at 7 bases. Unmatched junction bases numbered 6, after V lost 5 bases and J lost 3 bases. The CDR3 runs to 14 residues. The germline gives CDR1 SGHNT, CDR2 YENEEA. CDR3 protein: CASSRTGPKETQYF. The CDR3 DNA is TGTGCCAGCAGCCGGACAGGACCTAAAGAGACCCAGTACTTC.

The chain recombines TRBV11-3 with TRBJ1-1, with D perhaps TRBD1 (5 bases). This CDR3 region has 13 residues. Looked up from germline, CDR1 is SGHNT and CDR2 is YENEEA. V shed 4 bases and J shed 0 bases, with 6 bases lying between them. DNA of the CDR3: TGTGCCAGCAGCTGGGGACTGAACACTGAAGCTTTCTTT. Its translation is CASSWGLNTEAFF.

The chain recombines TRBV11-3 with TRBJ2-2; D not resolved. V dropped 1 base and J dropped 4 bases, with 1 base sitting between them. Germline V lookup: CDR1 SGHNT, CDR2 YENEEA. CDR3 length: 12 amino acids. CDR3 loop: CASSLVTGELFF. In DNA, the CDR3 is TGTGCCAGCAGCTTAGTCACCGGGGAGCTGTTTTTT.

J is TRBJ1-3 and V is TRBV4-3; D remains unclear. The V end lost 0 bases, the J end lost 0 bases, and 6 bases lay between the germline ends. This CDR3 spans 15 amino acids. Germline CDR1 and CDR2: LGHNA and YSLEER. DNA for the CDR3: TGCGCCAGCAGCCAAGACGGATCCTCTGGAAACACCATATATTTT. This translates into CASSQDGSSGNTIYF.

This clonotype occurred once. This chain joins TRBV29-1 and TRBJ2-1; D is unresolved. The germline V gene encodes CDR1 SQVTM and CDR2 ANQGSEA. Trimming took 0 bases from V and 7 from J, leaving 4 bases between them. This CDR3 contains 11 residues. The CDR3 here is CSVEDLNEQFF. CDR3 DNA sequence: TGCAGCGTTGAAGATTTAAATGAGCAGTTCTTC.

This CDR3 reads CASSLPGQNNEQFF. The CDR3 coding sequence is TGTGCCAGCAGCTTACCCGGACAGAACAATGAGCAGTTCTTC. The V call is TRBV7-9, the J call TRBJ2-1; maybe TRBD1 (6 bases). The CDR3 is 14 amino acids. The V and J ends lost 2 bases and 5 bases respectively, with 10 bases between them. Germline-derived CDR1 and CDR2 are SEHNR and FQNEAQ (reference sequence).

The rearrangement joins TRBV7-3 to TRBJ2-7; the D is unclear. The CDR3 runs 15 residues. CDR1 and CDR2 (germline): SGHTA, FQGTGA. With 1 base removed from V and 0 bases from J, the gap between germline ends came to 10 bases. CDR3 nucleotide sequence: TGTGCCAGCAGCTTAAGCCAGGTGTACTCCTACGAGCAGTACGTC. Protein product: CASSLSQVYSYEQYV.

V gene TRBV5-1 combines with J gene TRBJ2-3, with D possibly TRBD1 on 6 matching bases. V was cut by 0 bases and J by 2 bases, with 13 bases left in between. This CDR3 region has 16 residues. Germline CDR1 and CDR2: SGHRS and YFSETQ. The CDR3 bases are TGCGCCAGCAGCTTGGGGACAGTCCGCTACACAGATACGCAGTATTTT. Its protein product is CASSLGTVRYTDTQYF. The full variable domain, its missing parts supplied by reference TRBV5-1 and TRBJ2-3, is KAGVTQTPRYLIKTRGQQVTLSCSPISGHRSVSWYQQTPGQGLQFLFEYFSETQRNKGNFPGRFSGRQFSNSRSEMNVSTLELGDSALYLCASSLGTVRYTDTQYFGPGTRLTVL.

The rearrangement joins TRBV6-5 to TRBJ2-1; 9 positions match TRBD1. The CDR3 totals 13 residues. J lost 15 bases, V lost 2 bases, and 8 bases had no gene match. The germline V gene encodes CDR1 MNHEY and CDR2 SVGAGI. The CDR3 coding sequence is TGTGCCAGCAGTTACAATCTCGGGGACAGGGTGTTCTTC. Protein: CASSYNLGDRVFF.

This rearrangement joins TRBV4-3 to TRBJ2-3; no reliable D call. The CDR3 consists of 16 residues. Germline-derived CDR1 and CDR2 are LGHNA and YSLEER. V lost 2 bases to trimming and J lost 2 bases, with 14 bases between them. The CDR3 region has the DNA TGCGCCAGCAGCCAACTCTCGAGCAGGACCACAGATACGCAGTATTTT. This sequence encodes CASSQLSSRTTDTQYF.

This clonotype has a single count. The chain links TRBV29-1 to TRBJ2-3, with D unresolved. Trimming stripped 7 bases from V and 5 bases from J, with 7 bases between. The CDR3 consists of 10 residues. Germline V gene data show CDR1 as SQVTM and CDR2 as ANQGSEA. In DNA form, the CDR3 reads TGCAGCGCACGATTAGATACGCAGTATTTT. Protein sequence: CSARLDTQYF.

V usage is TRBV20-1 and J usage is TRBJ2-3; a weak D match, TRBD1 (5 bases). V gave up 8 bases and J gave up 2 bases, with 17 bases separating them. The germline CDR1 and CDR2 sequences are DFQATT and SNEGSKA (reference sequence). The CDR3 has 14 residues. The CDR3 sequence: CSHFKGIDTDTQYF. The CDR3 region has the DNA TGCAGTCACTTCAAGGGGATTGACACAGATACGCAGTATTTT.

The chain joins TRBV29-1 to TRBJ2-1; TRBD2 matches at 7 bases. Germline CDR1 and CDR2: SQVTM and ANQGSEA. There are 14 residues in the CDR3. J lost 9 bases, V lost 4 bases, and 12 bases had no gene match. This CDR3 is CSVAMASGGPEQFF. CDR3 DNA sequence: TGCAGCGTTGCAATGGCTAGCGGTGGTCCTGAGCAGTTCTTC.

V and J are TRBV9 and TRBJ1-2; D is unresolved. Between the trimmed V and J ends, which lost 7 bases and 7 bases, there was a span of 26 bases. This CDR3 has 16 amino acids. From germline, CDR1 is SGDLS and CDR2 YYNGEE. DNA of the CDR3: TGTGCCAGCGGTTCGGCTCTGCGGCCGAACCGCGGTGGCTACACCTTC. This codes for CASGSALRPNRGGYTF.

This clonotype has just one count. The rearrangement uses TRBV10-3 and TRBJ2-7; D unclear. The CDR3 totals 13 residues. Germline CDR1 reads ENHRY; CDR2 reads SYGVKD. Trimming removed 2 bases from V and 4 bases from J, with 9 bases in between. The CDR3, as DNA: TGTGCCATCAGTGAGGAGATATATTACGAGCAGTACTTC. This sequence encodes CAISEEIYYEQYF.

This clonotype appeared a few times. The CDR3: CSARGSGQPNEQFF. The CDR3 bases are TGCAGTGCTAGAGGAAGCGGTCAACCCAATGAGCAGTTCTTC. The gene calls are TRBV20-1 and TRBJ2-1; D is perhaps TRBD2 (5 bases). The CDR3 contains 14 residues. In germline, CDR1 is DFQATT, CDR2 SNEGSKA (reference sequence). The V end was cut by 1 base, the J end by 6 bases, with 13 bases between.

The CDR3 here is CASSDGQGGVTEAFF. For the CDR3, the DNA is TGTGCCAGCTCCGATGGACAGGGCGGTGTCACTGAAGCTTTCTTT. The chain carries TRBV18 and TRBJ1-1, with 8 nucleotides matching TRBD1. CDR3 length: 15 amino acids. Unmatched junction bases numbered 10, after V lost 6 bases and J lost 4 bases. Germline values: CDR1 KGHSH, CDR2 LQKENI.

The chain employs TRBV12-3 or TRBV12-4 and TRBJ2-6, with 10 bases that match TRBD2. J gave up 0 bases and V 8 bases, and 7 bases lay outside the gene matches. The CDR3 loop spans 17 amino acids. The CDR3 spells CASYSGGYISGANVLTF. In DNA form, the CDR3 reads TGTGCCAGCTATAGCGGGGGGTACATCTCTGGGGCCAACGTCCTGACTTTC.

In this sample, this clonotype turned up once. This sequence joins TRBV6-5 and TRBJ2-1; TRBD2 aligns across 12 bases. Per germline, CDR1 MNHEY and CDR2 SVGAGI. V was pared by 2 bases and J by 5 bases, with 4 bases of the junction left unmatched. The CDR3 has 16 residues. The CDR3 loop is CASSYQLAGGHNEQFF. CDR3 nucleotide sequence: TGTGCCAGCAGTTACCAGCTAGCGGGGGGGCACAATGAGCAGTTCTTC.

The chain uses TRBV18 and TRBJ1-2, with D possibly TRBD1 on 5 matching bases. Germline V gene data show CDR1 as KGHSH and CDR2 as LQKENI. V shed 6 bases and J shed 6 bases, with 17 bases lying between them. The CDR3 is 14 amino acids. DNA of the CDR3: TGTGCCAGCTCCGCAGTCAGGGATACGGATGGCTACACCTTC. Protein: CASSAVRDTDGYTF. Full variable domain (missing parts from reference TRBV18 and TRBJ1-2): NAGVMQNPRHLVRRRGQEARLRCSPMKGHSHVYWYRQLPEEGLKFMVYLQKENIIDESGMPKERFSAEFPKEGPSILRIQQVVRGDSAAYFCASSAVRDTDGYTFGSGTRLTVV.

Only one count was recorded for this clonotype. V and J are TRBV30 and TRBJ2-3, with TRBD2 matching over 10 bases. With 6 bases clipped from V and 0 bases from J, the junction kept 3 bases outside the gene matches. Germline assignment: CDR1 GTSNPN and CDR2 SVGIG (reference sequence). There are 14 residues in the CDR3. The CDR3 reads CACLLAGSTDTQYF. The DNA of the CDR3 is TGTGCCTGTTTACTAGCGGGGAGCACAGATACGCAGTATTTT.

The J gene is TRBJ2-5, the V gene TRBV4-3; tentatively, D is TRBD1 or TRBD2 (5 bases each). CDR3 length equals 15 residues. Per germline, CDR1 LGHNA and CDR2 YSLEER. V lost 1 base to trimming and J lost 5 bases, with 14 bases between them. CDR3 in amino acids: CASSQGYDWGETQYF. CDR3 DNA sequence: TGCGCCAGCAGCCAAGGGTACGACTGGGGGGAGACCCAGTACTTC.

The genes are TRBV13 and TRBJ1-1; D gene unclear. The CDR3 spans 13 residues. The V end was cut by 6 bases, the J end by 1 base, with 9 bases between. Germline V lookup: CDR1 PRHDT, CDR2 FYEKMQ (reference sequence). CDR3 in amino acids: CASRPSGNTEAFF. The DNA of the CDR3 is TGTGCCAGCAGACCTTCAGGGAACACTGAAGCTTTCTTT.

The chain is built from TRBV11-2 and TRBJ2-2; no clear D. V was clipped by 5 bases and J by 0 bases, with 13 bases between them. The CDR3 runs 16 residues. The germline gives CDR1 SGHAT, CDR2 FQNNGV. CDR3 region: CASSATVVTNTGELFF. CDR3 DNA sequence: TGTGCCAGCAGCGCCACGGTAGTAACGAACACCGGGGAGCTGTTTTTT.

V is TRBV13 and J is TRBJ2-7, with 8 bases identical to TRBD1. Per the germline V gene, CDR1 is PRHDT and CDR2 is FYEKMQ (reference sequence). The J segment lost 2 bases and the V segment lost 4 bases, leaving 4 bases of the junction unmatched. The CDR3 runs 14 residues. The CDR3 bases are TGTGCCAGCAGCTCCCCAGGGGGCGCCTACGAGCAGTACTTC. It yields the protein CASSSPGGAYEQYF.

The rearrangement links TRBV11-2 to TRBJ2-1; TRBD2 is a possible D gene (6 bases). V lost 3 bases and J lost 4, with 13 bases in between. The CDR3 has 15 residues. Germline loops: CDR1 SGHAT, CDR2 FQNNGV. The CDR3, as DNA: TGTGCCAGCAGCTTGGGGGTAGCGGTGTACAATGAGCAGTTCTTC. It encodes CASSLGVAVYNEQFF.